A selection of T cell receptor beta chains follows, all from one sample in a study of T cells in localized non-small cell lung cancer. Libraries were prepared by immunoSEQ multiplex PCR; TCRdb keeps only in-frame clonotypes and omits some of them. There are nearly 11,000 clones in the sample; around nine tenths occur only once, and roughly an eighth lies in the top ten. The sequences come from peripheral blood, collected before any cancer treatment. Receptors originate from a male donor at least 60 years old with stage III lung adenocarcinoma. The conserved cysteine and the conserved F or W are not part of the CDR3 here. D genes are given only for firm matches. Where a row states a size, it is once, few, many or the class of an expanded clone; other rows omit it.

>TRBJ2-7|TRBD2|TRBV5-1|.
ASSMTSGSTYAQY
>TRBJ1-1|.|TRBV6-5|.
ASSWTGAGNTEAF
>TRBJ1-2|.|TRBV7-9|.
ASSLVQGTYGYT
>TRBJ1-1|.|TRBV6-5|.
ASTISTGVNTEAF
>TRBJ2-7|.|TRBV5-1|.
ARCLEGPGAGEQY
>TRBJ2-7|.|TRBV28|.
ASSLEGYEQY
>TRBJ1-1|.|TRBV4-1|.
ASSQEGRVAEAF
>TRBJ2-2|.|TRBV5-1|.
ASSSTVTGELF
>TRBJ2-7|.|TRBV5-4|.
ASSVRAYEQY
>TRBJ2-5|TRBD2|TRBV29-1|.
STTSGLEMRTQY
>TRBJ1-5|TRBD1|TRBV19|.
ASSITGAQH
>TRBJ2-1|TRBD2|TRBV9|.
ASSVEGSGSFEQF
>TRBJ2-1|TRBD2|TRBV9|.
ASSDTTVGLAALNEQF
>TRBJ2-5|TRBD1|TRBV27|.
ASSLSIPGQGRETQY
>TRBJ1-1|TRBD1|TRBV19|.
ASRLQGQLNTEAF
>TRBJ2-5|.|TRBV5-1|.
ASSLRGSERETQY
>TRBJ1-1|TRBD1|TRBV5-1|.
ASSFRDSAEAF
>TRBJ1-1|TRBD1|TRBV19|.
ATSPRQGARGTEAF
>TRBJ1-5|.|TRBV6-1|.
ASSEIPSFGQPQH
>TRBJ1-4|.|TRBV7-9|.
ASSRGQLNEKLF
>TRBJ2-7|TRBD2|TRBV5-1|.
ASSHGTSGKGYEQY
>TRBJ2-3|TRBD2|TRBV9|.
ASSVFRTSGTDTQY
>TRBJ2-3|.|TRBV6-6|once
ASSYPLSGGAHTQY
>TRBJ2-5|.|TRBV10-3|.
AISDEGSGGETQY
>TRBJ2-5|.|TRBV6-5|.
ASSYHADGSTQY
>TRBJ1-5|.|TRBV15|.
ATAQSRTVNQPQH
>TRBJ1-1|.|TRBV19|.
ASRDGTNTEAF
>TRBJ2-1|TRBD2|TRBV19|once
ASSISGGRGYNEQF
>TRBJ1-1|.|TRBV7-9|.
ASSPWTGTNTEAF
>TRBJ2-2|.|TRBV19|.
ASSMNPDTGELF
>TRBJ1-3|.|TRBV21-1|.
ASSNFSGNTIY
>TRBJ2-1|TRBD1|TRBV29-1|.
SVLIGQGAV
>TRBJ2-2|.|TRBV19|.
ASSLSYRELF
>TRBJ2-1|.|TRBV6-5|.
ASTSGDYNEQF
>TRBJ1-1|.|TRBV6-5|.
ASRGTAMNTEAF
>TRBJ1-2|.|TRBV18|.
ASSLMGDNYGYT
>TRBJ2-4|TRBD2|TRBV19|.
ASSIVSGRVENIQY
>TRBJ2-5|.|TRBV2|.
ASSLLRTQETQY
>TRBJ2-3|.|TRBV5-1|.
ASSLTASGTQY
>TRBJ2-3|TRBD1|TRBV6-1|.
ASSEGTGGTDTQY
>TRBJ1-2|.|TRBV11-2|once
ASSDGRGLDYGYT
>TRBJ2-1|TRBD2|TRBV29-1|.
SVEGLAGGLSYNEQF
>TRBJ2-5|.|TRBV9|.
ASSVAGGETQY
>TRBJ2-2|TRBD2|TRBV10-3|.
AISDAASGANTGELF
>TRBJ1-4|.|TRBV5-1|.
ASSPGHTNEKLF
>TRBJ2-6|.|TRBV5-1|.
ASGSPGSGANVLT
>TRBJ2-7|.|TRBV11-2|.
ASSLRGRGPLGEQY
>TRBJ1-1|TRBD1|TRBV29-1|.
SVEDRKRDRARGTEAF
>TRBJ1-4|.|TRBV18|.
ASSPAINEKLF
>TRBJ1-5|TRBD1|TRBV27|few
ASSPGTGNQPQH
>TRBJ1-2|TRBD1|TRBV29-1|.
SVPDRAGGYT
>TRBJ1-1|.|TRBV27|.
ASRPYGSRGLNTEAF
>TRBJ2-3|.|TRBV29-1|.
SVEGGRFEDTQY
>TRBJ2-7|.|TRBV6-5|.
ASSYSGTASYEQY
>TRBJ1-5|.|TRBV19|once
ASSPRTVSNQPQH
>TRBJ2-1|.|TRBV7-2|.
ASSSNGVLEQF
>TRBJ1-6|.|TRBV25-1|.
ASKRSGYNSPLH